This T cell receptor (beta chain) comes out of a study of CD8+CD57+ T cells in acquired aplastic anemia. About the study: Isolated CD4+ and CD8+ cells, once sorted, yielded DNA averaging roughly 3.2 ug.

Study conclusions and caveats: Significance was not reached for CD8+ Simpson's diversity between patients and controls. Patients and controls were found to share approximately 31 CD8+ CDR3 sequences.

Genomic DNA was employed as the template in profiling TCR beta VDJ and CDR3. TCRdb reanalysed the reads using MiXCR and keeps one entry per CDR3 protein. The sample yields 150,000 to 200,000 distinct CDR3 sequences, around 45% seen once. CDR3 length equals 14 residues. The germline V gene has CDR1 SNHLY and CDR2 FYNNEI. V was clipped by 2 bases and J by 8 bases, with 15 bases between them. This clonotype appeared a few times. The antigen is unknown. This clonotype was sampled from a human donor in good health. Material: sorted CD4+, CD8+, or CD8+CD57+ T cells (not recorded which) from PBMCs. V and J are TRBV2 and TRBJ1-2; a weak D match, TRBD1 (6 bases). This CDR3 is CASSERDILGGYTF. The CDR3 region has the DNA TGTGCCAGCAGTGAACGGGACATATTAGGAGGCTACACCTTC.